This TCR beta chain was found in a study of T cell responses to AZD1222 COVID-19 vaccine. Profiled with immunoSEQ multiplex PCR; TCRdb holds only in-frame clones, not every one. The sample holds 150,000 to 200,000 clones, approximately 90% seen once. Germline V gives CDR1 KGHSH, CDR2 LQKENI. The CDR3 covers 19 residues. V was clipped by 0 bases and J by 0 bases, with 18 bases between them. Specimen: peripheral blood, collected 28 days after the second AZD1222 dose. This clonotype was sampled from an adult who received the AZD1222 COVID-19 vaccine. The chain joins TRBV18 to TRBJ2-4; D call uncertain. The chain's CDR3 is CASSPPAFHAEQAKNIQYF. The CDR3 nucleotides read TGTGCCAGCTCACCACCGGCGTTTCATGCGGAGCAAGCCAAAAACATTCAGTACTTC. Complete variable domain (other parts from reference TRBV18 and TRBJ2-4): NAGVMQNPRHLVRRRGQEARLRCSPMKGHSHVYWYRQLPEEGLKFMVYLQKENIIDESGMPKERFSAEFPKEGPSILRIQQVVRGDSAAYFCASSPPAFHAEQAKNIQYFGAGTRLSVL.